The clone carrying this T cell receptor beta chain was observed a handful of times. No antigen is known for it. Since all of the isolated RNA was reverse transcribed, expressed TCRB transcripts were what got sequenced. TCRdb's table, derived via immunoSEQ multiplex PCR, lists solely in-frame clones and lacks some. The repertoire includes 330,000 or so clones, around a fifth of them detected once, and 0.044% sits in the top ten. This sample was included in a study of beta chain features in type 1 diabetes. The single heparinised draw taken from each donor contained around 100 mL of blood on average. The authors sorted CD4+ naive, central memory, regulatory and stem cell-like memory cells via CD45RO/CCR7/CD25/CD127/CD95/CD27. Germline V gives CDR1 SGDLS, CDR2 YYNGEE. This CDR3 has 14 residues. J was trimmed by 2 bases and V by 3 bases; bases with no gene match: 1. Study observations and caveats: All four CD4+ subsets from Type 1 diabetes patients carried moderately but significantly shorter TCRB CDR3s. The VDJ junctions of type 1 diabetes patients carried fewer insertions and more deletions.

The specimen was naive CD4+ T cells from blood. The chain has TRBV9 and TRBJ2-5; 10 nucleotides match TRBD2. The clonotype was recovered from a woman between 18 and 29 years old in good health. The CDR3 here is CASSATSGQETQYF. The CDR3 DNA sequence: TGTGCCAGCAGCGCGACTAGCGGGCAAGAGACCCAGTACTTC.